The 23 T cell receptor beta chains reported below all come from one sample, sequenced in a study of blood T cell repertoires in COVID-19. The repertoire was sequenced with immunoSEQ multiplex PCR; TCRdb's copy has only in-frame clones and lacks some. The data contain approximately 220,000 clones, around four fifths of them seen just once; the ten biggest clones take up approximately 5%. Sequencing was performed on PBMCs or T cells enriched from blood (not recorded which). These receptors were obtained from a woman aged 45-65 years who had been exposed to COVID-19.

The rearrangement joins TRBV10-3 to TRBJ1-1, with 11 bases identical to TRBD1. Trimming cost V 6 bases and J 4 bases; bases outside gene matches: 13. Germline V lookup: CDR1 ENHRY, CDR2 SYGVKD. CDR3 length: 17 residues. The CDR3 spells CAIRPSSGGTGGTEAFF. In nucleotides, the CDR3 is TGTGCCATCAGGCCCTCTTCCGGTGGGACAGGGGGCACTGAAGCTTTCTTT.

The chain has TRBV10-1 and TRBJ1-5; tentatively, D is TRBD1 (6 bases). The germline V gene has CDR1 WNHNN and CDR2 SYGVQD (reference sequence). V lost 8 bases to trimming and J lost 11 bases, with 28 bases between them. The CDR3 covers 16 residues. The CDR3 coding sequence is TGCGCCAGCGCCGGAGAGGGGGGGCCCCGCCTTCTTGCCCAGCATTTT. Translated: CASAGEGGPRLLAQHF.

As concerns this clone: The identical CDR3 is also encoded by other nucleotide sequences in the sample. The CDR3 spells CASSLTGMETQYF. The CDR3 coding sequence is TGTGCCAGCAGTTTAACGGGTATGGAGACCCAGTACTTC. The chain couples TRBV12-3 or TRBV12-4 to TRBJ2-5; D uncertain. Trimming pared 2 bases from V and 5 bases from J, leaving 9 bases between. This CDR3 is built from 13 residues.

This clone was detected a few times. The chain joins TRBV15 to TRBJ1-4; 10 bases map to TRBD1. This CDR3 is 15 amino acids long. The germline CDR1 and CDR2 sequences are LNHNV and YYDKDF (reference sequence). J gave up 8 bases and V 4 bases, and 7 bases lay outside the gene matches. The chain's CDR3 is CATSIPGQGHEKLFF. In nucleotides, the CDR3 is TGTGCCACCAGCATACCGGGACAGGGGCACGAAAAACTGTTTTTT.

The chain links TRBV19 to TRBJ2-7, with 8 bases aligning to TRBD2. V dropped 3 bases and J dropped 0; count of bases not matched to a gene: 13. Germline lookup yields CDR1 LNHDA and CDR2 SQIVND (reference sequence). CDR3 length: 18 amino acids. The CDR3 spells CASSIGSRGGFSSYEQYF. The DNA for the CDR3 is TGTGCCAGTAGTATCGGGTCTCGCGGGGGGTTTAGCTCCTACGAGCAGTACTTC.

This chain links TRBV19 with TRBJ1-1; D uncertain. The ends were cut back, 8 bases at V and 0 bases at J, with 10 bases in the middle. CDR1 and CDR2 (germline): LNHDA, SQIVND (reference sequence). The CDR3 runs 13 residues. CDR3 DNA sequence: TGTGCCAGTGGGCACCTCATGAACACTGAAGCTTTCTTT. Protein: CASGHLMNTEAFF.

CDR3 sequence (DNA): TGCAGTGCCCGACAGGGTCGGGGCTACACCTTC. The encoded protein is CSARQGRGYTF. The chain has TRBV20-1 and TRBJ1-2; 7 nucleotides align to TRBD1. V shed 6 bases and J 8 bases; nucleotides not matched to a gene: 6. The germline gives CDR1 DFQATT, CDR2 SNEGSKA (reference sequence). The CDR3 contains 11 residues.

This clone appeared a few times. This chain uses TRBV5-4 with TRBJ2-7; possible D gene TRBD1, 6 bases. Trimming stripped 3 bases from V and 3 bases from J, with 16 bases between. The germline V gene has CDR1 SGHNT and CDR2 YYREEE (reference sequence). The CDR3 is made up of 15 amino acids. DNA for the CDR3: TGTGCCAGCAGCTCCCGGGACACCGGGCTCTACGAGCAGTACTTC. The encoded protein is CASSSRDTGLYEQYF.

This clone was counted many times. The gene calls are TRBV19 and TRBJ2-3, with 8 bases matching TRBD1. Germline values: CDR1 LNHDA, CDR2 SQIVND (reference sequence). V was pared by 6 bases and J by 6 bases, with 14 bases of the junction left unmatched. The CDR3 length is 16 residues. The CDR3 DNA reads TGTGCCAGTAGGGACAGGGCGACAGGACCAATGGATACGCAGTATTTT. This codes for CASRDRATGPMDTQYF.

V gene TRBV7-6 combines with J gene TRBJ1-1, with D possibly being TRBD1 (6 bases). Germline CDR1 is SGHVS and CDR2 is FNYEAQ. V shed 1 base and J shed 4 bases, with 13 bases lying between them. The length of the CDR3 is 15 residues. The CDR3 sequence is CASSLDQGLGTEAFF. In DNA, the CDR3 is TGTGCCAGCAGCTTAGACCAGGGGCTTGGCACTGAAGCTTTCTTT.

This clone was detected only once. The chain employs TRBV19 and TRBJ2-2, with D unresolved. Trimming pared 4 bases from V and 1 base from J, leaving 7 bases between. CDR3 size: 14 residues. CDR1 and CDR2 (germline): LNHDA, SQIVND (reference sequence). CDR3: CASSTKLNTGELFF. DNA for the CDR3: TGTGCCAGTAGTACTAAGTTGAACACCGGGGAGCTGTTTTTT.

This chain uses TRBV19 with TRBJ1-5, with a tentative D call TRBD1 (5 bases). Trimming shortened V by 8 bases and J by 9 bases, and 26 bases separated the two germline ends. Germline V gene lookup returns CDR1 LNHDA and CDR2 SQIVND (reference sequence). The CDR3 is made up of 16 amino acids. The CDR3 sequence is CASDWGRSVSSGPQHF. The CDR3 DNA reads TGTGCCAGTGATTGGGGCAGGTCAGTATCATCAGGGCCCCAGCATTTT.

The chain employs TRBV29-1 and TRBJ1-1, with a possible D match to TRBD1 (5 bases). The length of the CDR3 is 13 residues. Germline CDR1 and CDR2: SQVTM and ANQGSEA. V lost 6 bases to trimming and J lost 0 bases, with 11 bases between them. CDR3 nucleotides: TGCAGCGTGGGGCCTGGCCTGAACACTGAAGCTTTCTTT. Translation: CSVGPGLNTEAFF.

This chain joins TRBV2 and TRBJ2-2, with a possible D match to TRBD1 (6 bases). Germline V CDR1 and CDR2: SNHLY, FYNNEI. This CDR3 spans 15 amino acids. V was trimmed by 10 bases and J by 2 bases, leaving 17 bases between them. CDR3 protein: CATPDRPLNTGELFF. CDR3 bases: TGTGCCACGCCAGACAGGCCCTTAAACACCGGGGAGCTGTTTTTT.

This clone was counted between two and nine times. This sample also contains other DNA sequences that code for the same CDR3. This chain joins TRBV28 and TRBJ1-1; D is perhaps TRBD1 (5 bases). Germline CDR1 is MDHEN and CDR2 is SYDVKM. Between the trimmed V and J ends, which lost 5 bases and 4 bases, there was a span of 11 bases. This CDR3 is 13 amino acids long. The CDR3 nucleotides are TGTGCCAGCAGTGGACCGGGGGGCACTGAAGCTTTCTTT. Its protein product is CASSGPGGTEAFF.

The chain carries TRBV2 and TRBJ2-1; 9 nucleotides align to TRBD2. CDR3 size: 14 residues. Germline CDR1 SNHLY, CDR2 FYNNEI. V lost 4 bases and J lost 8; bases outside the gene matches: 6. Here the CDR3 DNA reads TGTGCCAGCAGTGTTGGCGGGGGGGCTCATGAGCAGTTCTTC. Protein sequence: CASSVGGGAHEQFF.

This clone has only a few counts. V usage is TRBV6-5 and J usage is TRBJ1-1; D unresolved. Germline V gives CDR1 MNHEY, CDR2 SVGAGI. The CDR3 spans 16 residues. The V gene lost 3 bases and the J gene lost 5 bases, with 19 bases spanning the gap. The CDR3: CASSYESAPRITEAFF. CDR3 in DNA: TGTGCCAGCAGTTATGAGTCCGCTCCCAGGATAACTGAAGCTTTCTTT.

CDR3 sequence (DNA): TGCAGCGGTAGACCGGGACACTTGAACACTGAAGCTTTCTTT. This sequence encodes CSGRPGHLNTEAFF. The chain is built from TRBV29-1 and TRBJ1-1; D might be TRBD1 (6 bases). Germline V lookup: CDR1 SQVTM, CDR2 ANQGSEA. The CDR3 runs to 14 residues. Trimming cost V 7 bases and J 0 bases, with 15 bases left between them.

The rearrangement uses TRBV6-4 and TRBJ1-1; D remains unclear. There are 14 residues in the CDR3. V was shortened by 3 bases and J by 3 bases, with 11 bases between the two germline ends. The germline V gene has CDR1 MRHNA and CDR2 SNTAGT. CDR3 nucleotides: TGTGCCAGCAGTGAGGAGGCAAGACACACTGAAGCTTTCTTT. Protein product: CASSEEARHTEAFF.

The chain carries TRBV7-9 and TRBJ1-4; TRBD1 agrees at 10 bases. The V segment lost 2 bases and the J segment 8 bases; nucleotides outside the gene matches: 8. CDR3 length: 16 amino acids. The germline CDR1 and CDR2 sequences are SEHNR and FQNEAQ (reference sequence). CDR3 DNA: TGTGCCAGCAGCTTACGTCGACAGGGGGCGCGGGAAAAACTGTTTTTT. Translated: CASSLRRQGAREKLFF. The variable domain in full, with the rest retrieved from reference TRBV7-9 and TRBJ1-4, is DTGVSQNPRHKITKRGQNVTFRCDPISEHNRLYWYRQTLGQGPEFLTYFQNEAQLEKSRLLSDRFSAERPKGSFSTLEIQRTEQGDSAMYLCASSLRRQGAREKLFFGSGTQLSVL.

This rearrangement joins TRBV4-3 to TRBJ2-3, with a weak D call TRBD2 (7 bases). Germline assignment: CDR1 LGHNA and CDR2 YSLEER. V gave up 0 bases and J gave up 4 bases, with 11 bases separating them. The CDR3 consists of 15 residues. Here the CDR3 reads CASSQEGGHADTQYF. In DNA, the CDR3 is TGCGCCAGCAGCCAAGAGGGGGGGCACGCAGATACGCAGTATTTT.

This sequence joins TRBV14 and TRBJ1-2, with a tentative D call TRBD1 (6 bases). Germline V gene data show CDR1 as SGHDN and CDR2 as FVKESK. The ends were cut back, 4 bases at V and 14 bases at J, with 20 bases in the middle. The CDR3 covers 13 residues. CDR3 in amino acids: CASSLPQTGKKTF. The CDR3 DNA sequence: TGTGCCAGCAGCCTACCTCAAACAGGGAAAAAGACCTTC.

The rearrangement uses TRBV28 and TRBJ1-1; 12 bases align to TRBD1. J was trimmed by 4 bases and V by 3 bases; bases with no gene match: 0. The V gene's germline CDR1 is MDHEN and CDR2 SYDVKM. The CDR3 loop spans 14 amino acids. This CDR3 is CASSLGQGATEAFF. The CDR3 region has the DNA TGTGCCAGCAGTTTGGGACAGGGGGCCACTGAAGCTTTCTTT.